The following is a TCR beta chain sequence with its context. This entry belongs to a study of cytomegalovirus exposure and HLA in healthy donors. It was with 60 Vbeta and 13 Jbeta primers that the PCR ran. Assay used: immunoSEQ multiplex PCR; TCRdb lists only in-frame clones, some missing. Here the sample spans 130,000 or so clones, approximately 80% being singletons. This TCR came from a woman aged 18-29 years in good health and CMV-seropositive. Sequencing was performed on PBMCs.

The CDR3 sequence is CAISVDSTEAFF. The CDR3 DNA follows: TGTGCCATCAGTGTGGACAGCACTGAAGCTTTCTTT. The genes are TRBV10-3 and TRBJ1-1; tentative D call: TRBD1 (6 bases). The germline V and J ends were trimmed by 4 bases and 4 bases, with 7 bases remaining between them. Per the germline V gene, CDR1 is ENHRY and CDR2 is SYGVKD. The length of the CDR3 is 12 residues.